This TCR beta chain was recovered during a study of blood T cell repertoires in COVID-19. Study summary: PBMCs, B-cell-depleted T cells, or T cells were the source of the cDNA or gDNA that made up the material.

Germline CDR1 SGHNT, CDR2 YENEEA. V was shortened by 6 bases and J by 5 bases, with 11 bases between the two germline ends. The CDR3 extends over 12 amino acids. Original data processing: Reference gene primer amplification in the assay estimated nucleated cell counts. The data were produced by immunoSEQ multiplex PCR, yet TCRdb's version contains in-frame clones alone and is incomplete. Clone size and V and J calls were adopted from that table, with D and trimming inferred from the DNA. The repertoire consists of 25,000 to 35,000 clones, with about 87% occurring once and the leading ten covering around a sixth.

This sequence originates from a man between 65 and 80 years old with active COVID-19. Sequencing was done on a sample of peripheral blood. The chain combines TRBV11-3 with TRBJ2-7; weak D call: TRBD1 (5 bases). The CDR3 is CASSPGYHEQYF. The CDR3 coding sequence is TGTGCCAGCAGTCCAGGGTATCACGAGCAGTACTTC.